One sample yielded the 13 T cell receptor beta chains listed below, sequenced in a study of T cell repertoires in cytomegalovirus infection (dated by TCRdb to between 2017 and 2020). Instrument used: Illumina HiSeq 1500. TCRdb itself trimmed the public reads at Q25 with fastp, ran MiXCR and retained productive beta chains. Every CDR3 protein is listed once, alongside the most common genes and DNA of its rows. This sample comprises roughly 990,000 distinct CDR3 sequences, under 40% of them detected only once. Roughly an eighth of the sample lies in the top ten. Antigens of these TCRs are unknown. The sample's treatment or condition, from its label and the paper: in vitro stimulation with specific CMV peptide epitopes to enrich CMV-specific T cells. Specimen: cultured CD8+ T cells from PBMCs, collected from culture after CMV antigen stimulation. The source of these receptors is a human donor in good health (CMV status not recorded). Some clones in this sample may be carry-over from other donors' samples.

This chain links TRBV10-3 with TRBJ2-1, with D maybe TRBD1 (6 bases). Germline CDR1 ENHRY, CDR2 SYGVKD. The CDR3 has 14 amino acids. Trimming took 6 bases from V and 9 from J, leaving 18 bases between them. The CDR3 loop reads CAISRDTEIGEQFF. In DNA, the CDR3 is TGTGCCATCAGCCGGGACACGGAGATAGGTGAGCAGTTCTTC.

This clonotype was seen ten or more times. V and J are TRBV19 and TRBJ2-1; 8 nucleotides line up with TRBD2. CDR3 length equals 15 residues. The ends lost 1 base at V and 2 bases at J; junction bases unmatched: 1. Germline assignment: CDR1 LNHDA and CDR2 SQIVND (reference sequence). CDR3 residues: CASSIAGGTYNEQFF. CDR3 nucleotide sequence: TGTGCCAGTAGTATAGCGGGGGGGACCTACAATGAGCAGTTCTTC.

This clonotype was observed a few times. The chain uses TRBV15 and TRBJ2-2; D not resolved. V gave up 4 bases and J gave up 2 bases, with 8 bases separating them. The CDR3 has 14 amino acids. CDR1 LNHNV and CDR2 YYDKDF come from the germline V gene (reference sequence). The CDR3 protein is CATSNGDNTGELFF. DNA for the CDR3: TGTGCCACCAGCAATGGCGATAACACCGGGGAGCTGTTTTTT.

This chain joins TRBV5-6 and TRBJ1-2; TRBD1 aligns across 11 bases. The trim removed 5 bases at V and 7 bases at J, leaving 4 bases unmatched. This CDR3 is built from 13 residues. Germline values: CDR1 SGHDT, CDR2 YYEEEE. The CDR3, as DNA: TGTGCCAGCAGACAGGACAGGGGGCGTGGCTACACCTTC. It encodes CASRQDRGRGYTF. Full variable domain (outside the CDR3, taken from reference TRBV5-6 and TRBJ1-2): DAGVTQSPTHLIKTRGQQVTLRCSPKSGHDTVSWYQQALGQGPQFIFQYYEEEERQRGNFPDRFSGHQFPNYSSELNVNALLLGDSALYLCASRQDRGRGYTFGSGTRLTVV.

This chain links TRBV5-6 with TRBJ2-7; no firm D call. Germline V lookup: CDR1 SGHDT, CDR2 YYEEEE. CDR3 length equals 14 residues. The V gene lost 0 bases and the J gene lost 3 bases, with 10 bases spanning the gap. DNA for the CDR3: TGTGCCAGCAGCTTGGCCTGGGGAAACTACGAGCAGTACGTC. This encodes CASSLAWGNYEQYV.

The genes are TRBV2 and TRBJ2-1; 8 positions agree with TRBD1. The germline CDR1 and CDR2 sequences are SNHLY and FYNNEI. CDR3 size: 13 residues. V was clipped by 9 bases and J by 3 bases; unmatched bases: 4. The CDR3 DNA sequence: TGTGCCAGACGGACAGGGATCTACAATGAGCAGTTCTTC. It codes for CARRTGIYNEQFF.

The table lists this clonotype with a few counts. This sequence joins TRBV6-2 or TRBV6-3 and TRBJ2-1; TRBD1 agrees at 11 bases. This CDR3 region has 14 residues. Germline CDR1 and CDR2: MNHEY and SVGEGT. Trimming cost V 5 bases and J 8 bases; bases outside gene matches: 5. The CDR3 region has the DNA TGTGCCAGCAGTCGGACAGGGGGCCACGATGAGCAGTTCTTC. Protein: CASSRTGGHDEQFF.

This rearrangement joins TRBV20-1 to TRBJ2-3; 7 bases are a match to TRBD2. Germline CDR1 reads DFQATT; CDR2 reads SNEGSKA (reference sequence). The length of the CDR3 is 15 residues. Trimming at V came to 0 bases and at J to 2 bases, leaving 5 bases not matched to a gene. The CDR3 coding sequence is TGCAGTGCTAGAGATCAGCGGGGTCCCACAGATACGCAGTATTTT. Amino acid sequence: CSARDQRGPTDTQYF.

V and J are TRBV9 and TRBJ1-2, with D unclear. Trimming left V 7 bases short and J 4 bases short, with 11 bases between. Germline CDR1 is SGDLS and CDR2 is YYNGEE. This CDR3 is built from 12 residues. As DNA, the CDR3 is TGTGCCAGCGGTGGACGGATCTATGGCTACACCTTC. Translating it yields CASGGRIYGYTF.

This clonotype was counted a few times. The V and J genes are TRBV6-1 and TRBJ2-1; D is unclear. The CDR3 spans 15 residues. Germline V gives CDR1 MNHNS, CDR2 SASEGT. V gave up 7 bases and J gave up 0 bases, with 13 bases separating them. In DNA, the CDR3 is TGTGCCAGCACCTACAGCGCTAGCTCCTACAATGAGCAGTTCTTC. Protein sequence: CASTYSASSYNEQFF.

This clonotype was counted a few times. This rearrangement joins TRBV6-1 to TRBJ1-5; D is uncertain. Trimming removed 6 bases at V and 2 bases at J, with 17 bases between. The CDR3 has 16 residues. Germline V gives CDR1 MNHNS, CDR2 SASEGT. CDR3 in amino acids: CASRTGEGYRNQPQHF. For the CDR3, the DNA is TGTGCCAGCAGAACCGGTGAGGGATATCGCAATCAGCCCCAGCATTTT.

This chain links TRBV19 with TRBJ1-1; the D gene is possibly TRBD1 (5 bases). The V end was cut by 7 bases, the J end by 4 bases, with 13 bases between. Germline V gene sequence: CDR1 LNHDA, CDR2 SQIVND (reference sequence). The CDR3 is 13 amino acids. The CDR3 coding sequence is TGTGCCAGTAATTGGGGCGGGACCACTGAAGCTTTCTTT. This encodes CASNWGGTTEAFF.

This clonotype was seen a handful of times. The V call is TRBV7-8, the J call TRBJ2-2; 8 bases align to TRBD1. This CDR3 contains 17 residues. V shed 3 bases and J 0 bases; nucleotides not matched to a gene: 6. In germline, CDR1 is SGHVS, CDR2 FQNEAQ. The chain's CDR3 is CASSFPGTGSNTGELFF. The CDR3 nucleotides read TGTGCCAGCAGCTTCCCGGGGACAGGATCGAACACCGGGGAGCTGTTTTTT.